A single sample gave rise to the 8 T cell receptor beta chains below, sequenced in a study of shared clonotypes between healthy human individuals. The naive CD8 fraction comprised CD45RO-negative cells positively selected for CCR7 and excluded terminally differentiated effector memory CD45RA+ cells. Only in-frame clones appear in the TCRdb table, and some are missing; sequencing was by immunoSEQ multiplex PCR. The sample gives about 2.1 million clones, about 92% of which show up once; under 2% is in the top ten. Specimen: naive CD8+ T cells from PBMCs. The origin of the receptors is a man between 18 and 35 years old in good health. Some clones in this sample may be carry-over from other donors' samples.

The chain joins TRBV28 to TRBJ2-7, with D perhaps being TRBD1 or TRBD2 (5 bases each). V dropped 8 bases and J dropped 3 bases, with 14 bases sitting between them. CDR1 MDHEN and CDR2 SYDVKM come from the germline V gene. The CDR3 totals 13 residues. CDR3 region: CASEFGDGYEQYF. The CDR3 region has the DNA TGTGCCAGCGAGTTTGGGGACGGCTACGAGCAGTACTTC. The whole variable domain, remainder taken from reference TRBV28 and TRBJ2-7, is DVKVTQSSRYLVKRTGEKVFLECVQDMDHENMFWYRQDPGLGLRLIYFSYDVKMKEKGDIPEGYSVSREKKERFSLILESASTNQTSMYLCASEFGDGYEQYFGPGTRLTVT.

The rearrangement joins TRBV10-3 to TRBJ2-7; 12 bases map to TRBD2. J lost 5 bases, V lost 2 bases, and 7 bases had no gene match. The CDR3 covers 16 residues. Germline V gene data show CDR1 as ENHRY and CDR2 as SYGVKD. CDR3 sequence: CAISERLAGEHDEQYF. The CDR3 DNA follows: TGTGCCATCAGTGAGAGACTAGCGGGAGAACATGACGAGCAGTACTTC.

This clone was picked up a small number of times. The J gene is TRBJ2-1, the V gene TRBV9, with D unclear. In germline, CDR1 is SGDLS, CDR2 YYNGEE. The V end was cut by 4 bases, the J end by 6 bases, with 14 bases between. The CDR3 is 14 amino acids. The CDR3 coding sequence is TGTGCCAGCAGCCCATATCTGGGTCTCAATGAGCAGTTCTTC. As protein: CASSPYLGLNEQFF.

The chain combines TRBV2 with TRBJ1-4, with D possibly being TRBD1 (5 bases). Trimming removed 8 bases from V and 0 bases from J, with 10 bases in between. The germline CDR1 and CDR2 sequences are SNHLY and FYNNEI. The CDR3 sequence is 14 residues long. The CDR3 protein is CASGPTATNEKLFF. Here the CDR3 DNA reads TGTGCCAGCGGTCCGACAGCAACTAATGAAAAACTGTTTTTT.

The chain carries TRBV6-5 and TRBJ2-2; D may be TRBD1 (5 bases). CDR3 length equals 15 residues. Per the germline V gene, CDR1 is MNHEY and CDR2 is SVGAGI. Trimming removed 3 bases from V and 5 bases from J, with 13 bases in between. This CDR3 is CASSYGASGTGELFF. The CDR3 DNA reads TGTGCCAGCAGTTATGGGGCGTCGGGTACCGGGGAGCTGTTTTTT.

The rearrangement uses TRBV9 and TRBJ2-3; 7 bases fit TRBD2. Trimming cost V 3 bases and J 2 bases; bases outside gene matches: 12. There are 17 residues in the CDR3. Germline V gene sequence: CDR1 SGDLS, CDR2 YYNGEE. The DNA for the CDR3 is TGTGCCAGCAGCGAGGGGTCGCGGGGGAGCCACACAGATACGCAGTATTTT. Amino acids: CASSEGSRGSHTDTQYF.

In this sample, this clone turned up once. The chain employs TRBV7-2 and TRBJ2-3; 12 positions agree with TRBD2. The CDR3 is 17 residues long. Germline-derived CDR1 and CDR2 are SGHTA and FQGNSA. J was trimmed by 2 bases and V by 2 bases; bases with no gene match: 5. The CDR3 bases are TGTGCCAGCAGCTTATGGCTAGCGGGAGGGATCACAGATACGCAGTATTTT. It encodes CASSLWLAGGITDTQYF.

This clone has only one observation. Distinct nucleotide sequences in the sample also encode this CDR3. The gene calls are TRBV6-5 and TRBJ2-7, with 7 bases identical to TRBD1. The CDR3 has 14 amino acids. In germline, CDR1 is MNHEY, CDR2 SVGAGI. V was pared by 3 bases and J by 0 bases, with 2 bases of the junction left unmatched. The CDR3 region is CASSYGDSSYEQYF. The CDR3 DNA follows: TGTGCCAGCAGTTATGGGGACAGCTCCTACGAGCAGTACTTC.